This note documents a single TCR beta chain sequence. It lacks a known antigen. The record has no base qualities; no much larger clone is one base away. TCRbeta CDR3 regions were amplified from genomic DNA using the immunoSEQ Assay, a bias-controlled multiplex PCR. The original pipeline was this. Nucleated cell counts per sample were estimated from amplification of reference gene primers within the assay. To quantify the absolute abundance of each unique TCRbeta CDR3 rearrangement, sequence reads were collapsed and filtered. Productive Simpson clonality was computed per sample as the square root of Simpson's diversity index over productive rearrangements. As stored in TCRdb, this immuneACCESS dataset retains in-frame rearrangements with V and J assigned. A fraction of the clones does not appear; measured against another copy, unresolved V genes explain less than half of the discrepancy, and the remainder lacks a known reason. Clone size and V and J calls were adopted from that table, with D and trimming inferred from the DNA. Within this sample are approximately 440,000 clones, with 70% to 90% of them counted one time only. The top ten clones comprise roughly 12% of the sample.

The germline V gene (reference sequence) specifies GTSNPN as CDR1 and SVGIG as CDR2. V gives up 3 bases and J gives up 4 bases, and the segment between their germline ends measures 33 bases. Spanning cysteine to phenylalanine, the CDR3 consists of 20 amino acids. Of all the DNA, just the CDR3 is kept, 60 bases in frame from base 1. This record belongs to a study of blood T cell repertoires in COVID-19 (dated by TCRdb to 2018 to 2020). About the investigation overall: The collaborator samples originated in the United States, Italy and Spain and spanned the acute and convalescent phases of COVID-19. Sample metadata almost always included a de-identified subject ID, COVID-19 status, age in years and sex. The repertoires were released in a freely available public database meant as a resource for research on the immune response to SARS-CoV-2. Samples came from the ongoing ImmuneRACE study (first 160 participants) plus 1,254 subjects from 6 global collaborators. HLA class I and class II types, where available, came from metadata supplied by the sample provider rather than from assay-based typing. Subjects who had been exposed to COVID-19, were actively infected with it, or had recovered from it provided the deeply sampled blood TCRbeta repertoires that made up the dataset. The material from the prospective study consisted of cDNA or gDNA derived from T cells, B-cell-depleted T cells, or PBMCs.

The study at large found these results: How much clinical and demographic metadata was included differed by source and by participant, and the metadata was provided uncurated.

In Seattle, one collaborating source enrolled patients while the infection was active and tracked those patients longitudinally over the course of disease. The collaborating institutions used their own protocols to collect whole blood in K2EDTA tubes. For TCRbeta analysis, collaborators shipped samples as frozen whole blood, isolated PBMCs, or DNA extracted from either of those sample types. The sample consisted of peripheral blood. The V gene is TRBV30 and the J gene is TRBJ1-2, with the D gene call left open. The receptor was derived from a woman in her 50s with COVID-19, enrolled during active disease. For the CDR3, the sequence is CAWSVSPGGSSPPAPYGYTF. The sequenced DNA: TGTGCCTGGAGCGTGAGTCCGGGAGGTTCCTCCCCCCCCGCGCCCTATGGCTACACCTTC.